This TCR beta chain was retrieved from a study of T cells after yellow fever vaccination. Study-level points and caveats: Weaker, the secondary response had a peak occurring faster, on day 5 versus 15.

As for this clonotype: Its specificity is unknown.

CDR1 and CDR2 (germline): SGHTA, FQGTGA. The CDR3 totals 16 residues. V lost 5 bases, J lost 5 bases, and 9 bases stayed unmatched. Universal primer sites and UMIs were introduced during 5'RACE template-switching synthesis of TCR cDNA. TCRdb fed the 5' RACE reads into MiXCR, producing one record per CDR3 protein. The sample holds approximately 550,000 distinct CDR3 sequences, less than 20% seen once. The chain recombines TRBV7-3 with TRBJ2-1; 10 bases fit TRBD2. This TCR was sampled from a man aged 25-40 years who received the YFV17D yellow fever vaccine. This specimen consisted of PBMCs, obtained 15 days after the yellow fever booster vaccination. CDR3 in DNA: TGTGCCAGCAGCCCTTTAGCGGGAGGCCTTCACAATGAGCAGTTCTTC. Residues: CASSPLAGGLHNEQFF.